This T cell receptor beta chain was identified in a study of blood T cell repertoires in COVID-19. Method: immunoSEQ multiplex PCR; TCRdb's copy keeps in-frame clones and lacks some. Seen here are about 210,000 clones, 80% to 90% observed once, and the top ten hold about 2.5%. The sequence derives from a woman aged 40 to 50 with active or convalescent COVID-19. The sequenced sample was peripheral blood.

The CDR3 sequence: CSVEVARNTGELFF. CDR3 coding DNA: TGCAGCGTTGAGGTGGCAAGGAACACCGGGGAGCTGTTTTTT. The chain combines TRBV29-1 with TRBJ2-2; D unclear. The CDR3 consists of 14 residues. CDR1 is SQVTM, CDR2 ANQGSEA, per germline. The V end was cut by 3 bases, the J end by 1 base, with 9 bases between.